One sample yielded the 10 T cell receptor beta chains listed below, sequenced in a study of beta chain features in type 1 diabetes (dated by TCRdb to the late 2010s). These TCRs' antigens remain unknown. The library was obtained by the immunoSEQ multiplex PCR assay. All of the isolated RNA was reverse transcribed with the High Capacity cDNA Reverse Transcription Kit, so expressed TCRB transcripts were sequenced. This is the immuneACCESS table as TCRdb keeps it, with only in-frame sequences that have V and J called. A part of the clones is gone; compared with another copy, unresolved V genes explain less than half, and the rest is unexplained. In this sample the table shows around 180,000 clones, about 8% of which occur a single time. The ten most abundant clones make up approximately 1% of the sample. Broader findings and caveats from the paper: In all four CD4+ subsets, TCRB CDR3 length was moderately but significantly shorter in type 1 diabetes patients.

Input material: central memory CD4+ T cells from blood. The origin of the receptors is a woman aged 40 to 50 with type 1 diabetes.

This clone was detected a few times. The chain links TRBV30 to TRBJ1-2, with D possibly matching TRBD1 (5 bases). Germline V gene data show CDR1 as GTSNPN and CDR2 as SVGIG (reference sequence). Between the trimmed V and J ends, which lost 5 bases and 4 bases, there was a span of 11 bases. The CDR3 has 12 residues. The CDR3 reads CAWARQSYGYTF. CDR3 sequence (DNA): TGTGCCTGGGCCCGACAGTCCTATGGCTACACCTTC.

The V and J genes are TRBV9 and TRBJ2-1, with a weak D call TRBD2 (6 bases). The CDR3 sequence is 15 residues long. Trimming removed 4 bases from V and 4 bases from J, with 15 bases in between. The germline gives CDR1 SGDLS, CDR2 YYNGEE. CDR3: CASSKRVQAYNEQFF. The CDR3 DNA reads TGTGCCAGCAGCAAGCGGGTACAGGCGTACAATGAGCAGTTCTTC.

V usage is TRBV7-3 and J usage is TRBJ2-3; 8 positions agree with TRBD2. With 2 bases clipped from V and 2 bases from J, the junction kept 6 bases outside the gene matches. The germline V gene has CDR1 SGHTA and CDR2 FQGTGA. The CDR3 length is 16 residues. This CDR3 is CASSLAGGGFTDTQYF. The CDR3 DNA reads as TGTGCCAGCAGCTTAGCCGGGGGGGGATTCACAGATACGCAGTATTTT.

This clone was picked up a small number of times. V and J are TRBV15 and TRBJ1-5; possible D gene TRBD1, 5 bases. The CDR3 consists of 14 residues. V gave up 2 bases and J gave up 4 bases, with 9 bases separating them. Germline V gene lookup returns CDR1 LNHNV and CDR2 YYDKDF (reference sequence). As DNA, the CDR3 is TGTGCCACCAGCAGACCGACAGTGAATCAGCCCCAGCATTTT. Amino acid sequence: CATSRPTVNQPQHF.

The rearrangement joins TRBV7-2 to TRBJ2-7; 7 bases line up with TRBD1. J lost 2 bases, V lost 2 bases, and 3 bases had no gene match. Germline CDR1 reads SGHTA; CDR2 reads FQGNSA. The CDR3 is 14 residues long. CDR3 coding DNA: TGTGCCAGCAGCTTAATGCAGGGGGCCTACGAGCAGTACTTC. This encodes CASSLMQGAYEQYF.

The V and J genes are TRBV27 and TRBJ2-5, with 9 bases identical to TRBD1. CDR1 and CDR2 from the germline V gene are MNHEY and SMNVEV (reference sequence). The V gene end was trimmed by 6 bases and the J gene end by 5 bases; junction bases not matched to a gene: 10. The CDR3 length is 15 residues. Written as DNA, the CDR3 is TGTGCCAGCAGATCGGGACAGGGTTTGGGTGAGACCCAGTACTTC. Amino acids: CASRSGQGLGETQYF.

Many counts were recorded for this clone. The chain couples TRBV9 to TRBJ2-1, with 9 bases fitting TRBD2. CDR1 and CDR2 from the germline V gene are SGDLS and YYNGEE. The V segment lost 2 bases and the J segment 0 bases; nucleotides outside the gene matches: 3. This CDR3 contains 16 residues. The CDR3 is CASSVGLAISYNEQFF. Here the CDR3 DNA reads TGTGCCAGCAGCGTGGGACTAGCCATCTCCTACAATGAGCAGTTCTTC.

There are a few counts of this clone. The chain recombines TRBV29-1 with TRBJ1-5; D is perhaps TRBD1 (6 bases). Looked up from germline, CDR1 is SQVTM and CDR2 is ANQGSEA. Trimming stripped 6 bases from V and 2 bases from J, with 17 bases between. This CDR3 has 15 residues. The CDR3 DNA reads TGCAGCGTCTCAGAGGGGGGGGCTGGCAATCAGCCCCAGCATTTT. Protein sequence: CSVSEGGAGNQPQHF.

This clone was recorded a few times. This rearrangement joins TRBV5-6 to TRBJ2-3; TRBD1 agrees at 9 bases. Germline V gene sequence: CDR1 SGHDT, CDR2 YYEEEE. J was trimmed by 4 bases and V by 1 base; bases with no gene match: 4. The length of the CDR3 is 15 residues. DNA for the CDR3: TGTGCCAGCAGCTTGTTGGACAGGGGTGCAGATACGCAGTATTTT. This codes for CASSLLDRGADTQYF.

This chain joins TRBV5-4 and TRBJ2-2; 8 bases are shared with TRBD1. V was clipped by 5 bases and J by 6 bases; unmatched bases: 3. Per the germline V gene, CDR1 is SGHNT and CDR2 is YYREEE (reference sequence). This CDR3 region has 13 residues. The CDR3 protein is CASREQGAGELFF. In DNA, the CDR3 is TGTGCCAGCAGGGAACAGGGGGCCGGGGAGCTGTTTTTT.